This record covers a single T cell receptor beta chain. This sample stems from a study of blood T cell repertoires in COVID-19. Study-level information: Sources were T cells, B-cell-depleted T cells, or PBMCs; the material itself was cDNA or gDNA.

Data came from immunoSEQ multiplex PCR; TCRdb stores just in-frame clones and leaves some out. The repertoire holds under 500,000 clones, 80% to 90% seen once, with approximately 4.5% in the top ten. Germline V lookup: CDR1 MGHRA, CDR2 YSYEKL. The CDR3 length is 18 residues. V shed 2 bases, J shed 6 bases, and the junction held 12 bases outside the gene matches. V and J are TRBV4-1 and TRBJ2-1; 11 bases agree with TRBD2. The TCR sequence derives from a woman under 40 with acute or convalescent COVID-19. Sequencing was carried out using peripheral blood. This CDR3 is CASSQHPIRLAGSNEQFF. The DNA for the CDR3 is TGCGCCAGCAGCCAACACCCGATCCGACTAGCGGGGTCCAATGAGCAGTTCTTC.